Listed below are T cell receptor beta chains from one sample, sequenced in a study of cytomegalovirus exposure and HLA in healthy donors. Assay: immunoSEQ multiplex PCR; the TCRdb copy retains only in-frame clones and omits some. The data contain roughly 140,000 clones, around 80% of them singletons. Sample: PBMCs. The receptor source for this set is a man aged 30 to 39 in good health and CMV-seropositive. CDR3s include the opening cysteine and the closing phenylalanine or tryptophan. Each record gives: V gene, J gene, clone size, D gene, CDR3 DNA, CDR3 protein. The D gene is left open where the match is weak. Some rows mark clone size as missing; the rest say once, few, many or name a class of expanded clone.

>TRBV5-1|TRBJ2-7|few|TRBD1
TGCGCCAGCAGCCCAGGGACAGGGGTTGCCTACGAGCAGTACTTC
CASSPGTGVAYEQYF
>TRBV5-1|TRBJ2-1|.|.
TGCGCCAGCAGCTTGGATGGTCTAAATGAGCAGTTCTTC
CASSLDGLNEQFF
>TRBV27|TRBJ1-2|.|.
TGTGCCAGCAGTTTAACAGGGAGAAACTATGGCTACACCTTC
CASSLTGRNYGYTF
>TRBV5-6|TRBJ1-4|.|TRBD1
TGTGCCAGCAGCTGGGACAGGGGGCCTGAAAAACTGTTTTTT
CASSWDRGPEKLFF
>TRBV4-1|TRBJ1-4|.|TRBD1
TGCGCCAGCAGCCAAGGAGGGGGACAGCTTAATGAAAAACTGTTTTTT
CASSQGGGQLNEKLFF
>TRBV7-2|TRBJ2-3|few|.
TGTGCCAGCAGCTTAGAGCGGGGCACAGATACGCAGTATTTT
CASSLERGTDTQYF
>TRBV5-1|TRBJ2-5|.|TRBD2
TGCGCCAGCACCCCGCTGGGGGGGTTCCAAGAGACCCAGTACTTC
CASTPLGGFQETQYF
>TRBV21-1|TRBJ1-1|few|.
TGTGCCAGCAGCAAATGGGTTATCGGAGGGGCGGGGAACACTGAAGCTTTCTTT
CASSKWVIGGAGNTEAFF
>TRBV9|TRBJ2-1|.|TRBD2
TGTGCCAGCAGCGTAGACGAGATGAGGACTAGCGGGAGGGACGACAATGAGCAGTTCTTC
CASSVDEMRTSGRDDNEQFF
>TRBV29-1|TRBJ2-1|.|TRBD2
TGCAGCGTCCTTCTCTATCGCAGGGCTAGCGGGAGGGCCAATGAGCAGTTCTTC
CSVLLYRRASGRANEQFF
>TRBV30|TRBJ2-7|.|.
TGTGCCTCCGAGGGCGGGCGGGGTACCTACGAGCAGTACTTC
CASEGGRGTYEQYF
>TRBV29-1|TRBJ1-1|.|TRBD1
TGCAGCGTTGTAGCGATAAGGACAGGGGGAATGAACACTGAAGCTTTCTTT
CSVVAIRTGGMNTEAFF
>TRBV5-1|TRBJ2-1|.|TRBD2
TGCGCCAGCAGACCGGGACTAGCGAATTACAATGAGCAGTTCTTC
CASRPGLANYNEQFF
>TRBV4-1|TRBJ2-7|.|TRBD2
TGCGCCAGCAGCCAAGGGGAGGGAATCCTCTACGAGCAGTACTTC
CASSQGEGILYEQYF
>TRBV19|TRBJ2-3|.|TRBD1
TGTGCCAGTAGGATAAGGGACAGGGAAACAGATACGCAGTATTTT
CASRIRDRETDTQYF
>TRBV18|TRBJ2-2|.|TRBD2
TGTGCCAGCTCACCGGGGGGGACCGGGGAGCTGTTTTTT
CASSPGGTGELFF
>TRBV14|TRBJ1-1|.|.
TGTGCCAGCAGGTCCGAGGGAAGGAAAACTTTCTTT
CASRSEGRKTFF
>TRBV5-4|TRBJ2-1|.|.
TGTGCCAGCAGCCTTGGACAACAGAGCTCCTACAATGAGCAGTTCTTC
CASSLGQQSSYNEQFF
>TRBV14|TRBJ1-2|.|TRBD1
TGTGCCAGCAGCCAAGCCCACAGGGGCCACTATGGCTACACCTTC
CASSQAHRGHYGYTF
>TRBV7-2|TRBJ1-2|.|.
TGTGCCAGCAGGTCTCAGGGCTTGTTTTCGAGGGGCTACACCTTC
CASRSQGLFSRGYTF
>TRBV18|TRBJ1-4|few|.
TGTGCCAGCTCACCAGACAGAACAACTAATGAAAAACTGTTTTTT
CASSPDRTTNEKLFF
>TRBV12-5|TRBJ1-1|.|TRBD1
TGTGCTAGTGGTTTGCCCTACAACACGGACAGGGGAAACACTGAAGCTTTCTTT
CASGLPYNTDRGNTEAFF
>TRBV28|TRBJ2-2|.|.
TGTGCCAGCAGTCCCGCTGGCGGAGCTAACACCGGGGAGCTGTTTTTT
CASSPAGGANTGELFF
>TRBV6-5|TRBJ1-2|.|.
TGTGCCAGCAGTTCCTCGACAGCTGGCTACACCTTC
CASSSSTAGYTF
>TRBV9|TRBJ2-7|.|.
TGTGCCAGCAGCGCCTCCCCGACAGACTCCTACGAGCAGTACTTC
CASSASPTDSYEQYF
>TRBV11-1|TRBJ2-7|.|.
TGTGCCAGCCAATACGCCGGGACCTACGAGCAGTACTTC
CASQYAGTYEQYF
>TRBV27|TRBJ2-6|.|TRBD1
TGTGCCAGCAGCCGCGACAGGGGGAGGCCTGGGGCCAACGTCCTGACTTTC
CASSRDRGRPGANVLTF